Listed below are T cell receptor beta chains from one sample, sequenced in a study of blood T cell repertoires in COVID-19. Only in-frame clones appear in the TCRdb table, and some are missing; sequencing was by immunoSEQ multiplex PCR. The repertoire has around 270,000 clones, 85% to 90% of them found once; the top ten carry approximately 5.1%. Sequenced sample: peripheral blood. The origin of the receptors is a woman aged 55-69 years with COVID-19, enrolled during active disease. The conserved cysteine and the conserved F or W are not part of the CDR3 here. The listing skips clone size in some rows; elsewhere it reads once, few, many or a size class.

abundance	v_gene	j_gene	CDR3aa
NA	TRBV11-2	TRBJ2-4	ASSQIRRQGRGKNIQY
NA	TRBV30	TRBJ2-7	AWRKAGLLNEQY
once	TRBV14	TRBJ1-1	ASSQDLNVGMEAF
few	TRBV6-5	TRBJ2-7	ASSNRDRQSYEQY
NA	TRBV2	TRBJ1-6	ASTRDRGNSPLH
NA	TRBV7-9	TRBJ1-1	ASRATGVNTEAF
NA	TRBV5-5	TRBJ2-7	ASSPSGLAYEQY
NA	TRBV2	TRBJ1-1	ASSYTQGAGTEAF
NA	TRBV7-2	TRBJ1-2	ASSRTGSGYGYT
NA	TRBV6-5	TRBJ2-3	ASSPRGRNTDTQY
NA	TRBV20-1	TRBJ1-5	SASLQDSNQPQH
NA	TRBV7-2	TRBJ1-5	ASSLAGQGVRQPQH
few	TRBV3-1/TRBV3-2	TRBJ2-7	ASSPTSGSRNEQY
NA	TRBV6-1	TRBJ2-7	ASSEANREYEQY
once	TRBV13	TRBJ2-1	ASSRYSGRATDNEQF
NA	TRBV13	TRBJ2-3	ASSVTYRTDTQY
NA	TRBV27	TRBJ1-5	ASRREGNQPQH
NA	TRBV6-5	TRBJ1-5	ASGRRGNQPQH
NA	TRBV6-6	TRBJ2-1	ASASGTGGWNEQF
NA	TRBV3-1/TRBV3-2	TRBJ1-5	ASSQESAGTGTQPQH
NA	TRBV6-5	TRBJ1-4	ASSYNRQGKGEKLF
NA	TRBV7-3	TRBJ2-1	ASSLRLAGVNEQF